Shown below are 20 T cell receptor beta chains from a single sample sequenced in a study of technical replicates of blood from several donors. TCRdb's copy holds only in-frame clones and misses some; the assay was immunoSEQ multiplex PCR. Counted here are about 88,000 clones, around 90% occurring once; the ten biggest clones make up about 0.24%. Sequences were obtained from T cells isolated from PBMCs. The source is a human donor in good health.

This sequence joins TRBV30 and TRBJ1-6; a possible D gene is TRBD1 (5 bases). Germline CDR1 reads GTSNPN; CDR2 reads SVGIG (reference sequence). The CDR3 has 13 amino acids. The V end lost 4 bases, the J end lost 8 bases, and 12 bases lay between the germline ends. CDR3 nucleotide sequence: TGTGCCTGGACAGGGCAGGTTGATTCACCCCTCCACTTT. It specifies CAWTGQVDSPLHF.

This chain connects TRBV11-2 to TRBJ1-3, with D perhaps matching TRBD1 (6 bases). The CDR3 has 15 amino acids. V lost 1 base, J lost 4 bases, and 11 bases lay in between. CDR1 and CDR2 from the germline V gene are SGHAT and FQNNGV. The CDR3 region has the DNA TGTGCCAGCAGCTTAGTGCAGGGGCTCGGAAACACCATATATTTT. This sequence encodes CASSLVQGLGNTIYF.

The chain combines TRBV10-3 with TRBJ2-7, with 10 bases fitting TRBD1. Per the germline V gene, CDR1 is ENHRY and CDR2 is SYGVKD. This CDR3 is built from 14 residues. Losses at the gene ends were 3 bases for V and 6 bases for J; bases not matched to a gene: 5. CDR3 DNA: TGTGCCATCAGTGATGGGACAGGGGCTGTCGAGCAGTACTTC. Its protein is CAISDGTGAVEQYF.

On this clone itself: A read error may produce the germline difference seen at one junction end. CDR3 region: CASTLGGLALNEQFF. The CDR3 region has the DNA TGTGCCAGCACCTTGGGTGGGCTAGCGCTGAATGAGCAGTTCTTC. V and J are TRBV5-4 and TRBJ2-1; weak D call: TRBD2 (6 bases). The germline CDR1 and CDR2 sequences are SGHNT and YYREEE (reference sequence). This CDR3 has 15 residues.

V and J are TRBV4-1 and TRBJ2-7; the D gene is possibly TRBD2 (5 bases). This CDR3 contains 16 residues. V lost 4 bases, J lost 7 bases, and 23 bases lay in between. The V gene's germline CDR1 is MGHRA and CDR2 YSYEKL. CDR3 coding DNA: TGCGCCAGCAGCCCGAGGGCTGTCTATGGGTCGGGAGAGCAGTACTTC. Translated: CASSPRAVYGSGEQYF.

The chain links TRBV11-2 to TRBJ2-7; TRBD1 matches 7 bases. This CDR3 has 13 residues. Trimming at V came to 4 bases and at J to 2 bases, leaving 2 bases not matched to a gene. Germline CDR1 SGHAT, CDR2 FQNNGV. The CDR3 here is CASSSQGTYEQYF. CDR3 in DNA: TGTGCCAGCAGCTCACAGGGGACCTACGAGCAGTACTTC.

The chain is built from TRBV19 and TRBJ1-3; no reliable D call. Trimming shortened V by 8 bases and J by 3 bases, and 11 bases separated the two germline ends. CDR3 length: 13 amino acids. Germline-derived CDR1 and CDR2 are LNHDA and SQIVND (reference sequence). CDR3 sequence: CASDTLDGNTIYF. CDR3 DNA sequence: TGTGCCAGTGACACTTTGGATGGAAACACCATATATTTT.

The chain uses TRBV27 and TRBJ1-3; D is undetermined. The V gene's germline CDR1 is MNHEY and CDR2 SMNVEV (reference sequence). This CDR3 is built from 18 residues. The V end was cut by 6 bases, the J end by 0 bases, with 21 bases between. CDR3 bases: TGTGCCAGCAGCCGAGGTCCCACTCATGTATTCTCTGGAAACACCATATATTTT. This translates into CASSRGPTHVFSGNTIYF.

There are a few counts of this clone. The chain uses TRBV5-1 and TRBJ1-1; no reliable D call. Germline assignment: CDR1 SGHRS and CDR2 YFSETQ. The germline V and J ends were trimmed by 4 bases and 4 bases, with 8 bases remaining between them. The CDR3 sequence is 12 residues long. Written as DNA, the CDR3 is TGCGCCAGCAGCCCGACGGGCACTGAAGCTTTCTTT. It is translated as CASSPTGTEAFF. Looking up the rest from reference TRBV5-1 and TRBJ1-1 gives the full variable domain: KAGVTQTPRYLIKTRGQQVTLSCSPISGHRSVSWYQQTPGQGLQFLFEYFSETQRNKGNFPGRFSGRQFSNSRSEMNVSTLELGDSALYLCASSPTGTEAFFGQGTRLTVV.

The chain uses TRBV14 and TRBJ2-3; 8 bases match TRBD2. Per germline, CDR1 SGHDN and CDR2 FVKESK. J was trimmed by 1 base and V by 0 bases; bases with no gene match: 18. The CDR3 is 21 residues long. The CDR3 DNA reads as TGTGCCAGCAGCCAAGATGCGGTCTGGGGGCGACTAGCGAGAGGCACAGATACGCAGTATTTT. Its protein is CASSQDAVWGRLARGTDTQYF.

V usage is TRBV30 and J usage is TRBJ1-4; possible D gene TRBD1, 5 bases. CDR1 and CDR2 (germline): GTSNPN, SVGIG (reference sequence). V lost 0 bases and J lost 5, with 7 bases in between. The CDR3 has 13 residues. The CDR3 is CAWSVWTNEKLFF. The CDR3 coding sequence is TGTGCCTGGAGTGTTTGGACAAATGAAAAACTGTTTTTT. The full variable domain, completed using reference TRBV30 and TRBJ1-4, is SQTIHQWPATLVQPVGSPLSLECTVEGTSNPNLYWYRQAAGRGLQLLFYSVGIGQISSEVPQNLSASRPQDRQFILSSKKLLLSDSGFYLCAWSVWTNEKLFFGSGTQLSVL.

CDR3 DNA sequence: TGTGCCAGCAGTCCGGGGGGGGCTAGCGGGAGATGGGACAATGAGCAGTTCTTC. As protein: CASSPGGASGRWDNEQFF. This rearrangement joins TRBV27 to TRBJ2-1; TRBD2 matches at 10 bases. The CDR3 spans 18 residues. CDR1 is MNHEY, CDR2 SMNVEV, per germline (reference sequence). After removal of 5 bases from V and 5 bases from J, the junction contained 15 bases not matched to a gene.

This chain uses TRBV29-1 with TRBJ2-3, with D possibly TRBD2 on 5 matching bases. CDR1 and CDR2 (germline): SQVTM, ANQGSEA. The CDR3 contains 14 residues. V was trimmed by 6 bases and J by 0 bases, leaving 13 bases between them. The CDR3 reads CSVDLGDSTDTQYF. In DNA, the CDR3 is TGCAGCGTCGACCTCGGGGATAGCACAGATACGCAGTATTTT.

V gene TRBV6-5 combines with J gene TRBJ1-2; possibly TRBD1 for D (6 bases). The CDR3 extends over 14 amino acids. Germline V gives CDR1 MNHEY, CDR2 SVGAGI. The V end was cut by 1 base, the J end by 2 bases, with 8 bases between. The chain's CDR3 is CASSYFQGNYGYTF. In DNA, the CDR3 is TGTGCCAGCAGTTACTTTCAGGGGAACTATGGCTACACCTTC.

The V call is TRBV6-1, the J call TRBJ2-7; TRBD2 aligns across 9 bases. The ends lost 8 bases at V and 6 bases at J; junction bases unmatched: 14. Germline values: CDR1 MNHNS, CDR2 SASEGT. CDR3 size: 15 residues. The CDR3 loop reads CASAGAAGGLSEQYF. CDR3 DNA sequence: TGTGCCAGCGCCGGGGCGGCGGGGGGGTTGTCCGAGCAGTACTTC.

The J gene is TRBJ1-1, the V gene TRBV5-1; TRBD1 matches 8 bases. V lost 0 bases and J lost 6; bases outside the gene matches: 10. The germline V gene has CDR1 SGHRS and CDR2 YFSETQ. The CDR3 extends over 16 amino acids. The CDR3, as DNA: TGCGCCAGCAGCTTGGTCGGAAGAATGACAGGGGCTGAAGCTTTCTTT. The encoded protein is CASSLVGRMTGAEAFF.

The table lists this clone with a count of one. The chain has TRBV6-5 and TRBJ1-1; D uncertain. Trimming shortened V by 9 bases and J by 4 bases, and 6 bases separated the two germline ends. From germline, CDR1 is MNHEY and CDR2 SVGAGI. This CDR3 is built from 10 residues. CDR3 DNA: TGTGCCAGGAGGATCACTGAAGCTTTCTTT. Translation gives CARRITEAFF.

The chain carries TRBV4-1 and TRBJ2-4; 8 positions agree with TRBD2. The CDR3 length is 17 residues. Germline V gene lookup returns CDR1 MGHRA and CDR2 YSYEKL. V lost 1 base and J lost 9; bases outside the gene matches: 14. The CDR3, as DNA: TGCGCCAGCAGCCAAGTGCAAGGATCGGGAGGGCCAGGCATTCAGTACTTC. Translation gives CASSQVQGSGGPGIQYF.

The gene calls are TRBV6-1 and TRBJ2-2; the D gene is possibly TRBD2 (5 bases). V lost 5 bases and J 3 bases, leaving 10 bases between the germline ends. CDR1 and CDR2 (germline): MNHNS, SASEGT. The CDR3 contains 14 residues. Here the CDR3 reads CASSSGWDTGELFF. The CDR3, as DNA: TGTGCCAGCAGTTCGGGGTGGGACACCGGGGAGCTGTTTTTT.

The CDR3 reads CASSGGDGQETQYF. CDR3 bases: TGCGCCAGCAGCGGGGGGGACGGACAAGAGACCCAGTACTTC. This sequence joins TRBV5-1 and TRBJ2-5, with TRBD2 matching 7 bases. Per the germline V gene, CDR1 is SGHRS and CDR2 is YFSETQ. CDR3 size: 14 residues. Germline trimming cut 4 bases from V and 2 bases from J; bases unmatched to any gene: 5.